These 32 T cell receptor beta chains were all obtained from the same sample, sequenced in a study of T cell responses to AZD1222 COVID-19 vaccine. This table comes from immunoSEQ multiplex PCR, and its TCRdb copy is limited to in-frame clones, with some not included. The sample shows about 130,000 clones, about 90% of them seen only once. The specimen was peripheral blood, collected on day 0 of AZD1222 vaccination. The receptors were sampled from an adult in good health.

The chain has TRBV28 and TRBJ2-1; no reliable D call. Trimming took 2 bases from V and 0 from J, leaving 8 bases between them. This CDR3 comprises 15 residues. Germline V gene data show CDR1 as MDHEN and CDR2 as SYDVKM. The CDR3 coding sequence is TGTGCCAGCAGTTTAGTACTATCCTCCTACAATGAGCAGTTCTTC. Its translation is CASSLVLSSYNEQFF.

V gene TRBV14 combines with J gene TRBJ2-1; 14 bases are shared with TRBD2. Germline V gene sequence: CDR1 SGHDN, CDR2 FVKESK. The length of the CDR3 is 16 residues. Losses at the gene ends were 3 bases for V and 9 bases for J; bases not matched to a gene: 7. Here the CDR3 DNA reads TGTGCCAGCAGCCACCGACTAGCGGGAGGGCCTAGTGAGCAGTTCTTC. It is translated as CASSHRLAGGPSEQFF.

The V and J genes are TRBV7-9 and TRBJ1-5, with TRBD1 matching over 8 bases. This CDR3 has 15 amino acids. With V trimmed by 2 bases and J by 4 bases, 4 bases remained unmatched. Germline assignment: CDR1 SEHNR and CDR2 FQNEAQ (reference sequence). CDR3 in DNA: TGTGCCAGCAGCTTAACGGACAGGGCAAATCAGCCCCAGCATTTT. This encodes CASSLTDRANQPQHF.

The rearrangement links TRBV2 to TRBJ1-3, with D possibly matching TRBD1 (6 bases). The germline gives CDR1 SNHLY, CDR2 FYNNEI. The V gene lost 0 bases and the J gene lost 7 bases, with 13 bases spanning the gap. CDR3 size: 15 residues. The CDR3 sequence: CASSEAVTGWNTIYF. The CDR3 nucleotides read TGTGCCAGCAGTGAAGCGGTAACAGGGTGGAACACCATATATTTT. The whole variable domain, remainder taken from reference TRBV2 and TRBJ1-3, is EPEVTQTPSHQVTQMGQEVILRCVPISNHLYFYWYRQILGQKVEFLVSFYNNEISEKSEIFDDQFSVERPDGSNFTLKIRSTKLEDSAMYFCASSEAVTGWNTIYFGEGSWLTVV.

The chain has TRBV6-2 or TRBV6-3 and TRBJ2-3; maybe TRBD2 (6 bases). Per germline, CDR1 MNHEY and CDR2 SVGEGT. This CDR3 comprises 17 residues. Trimming removed 6 bases from V and 2 bases from J, with 21 bases in between. This CDR3 is CASSQPQWTKNTDTQYF. The CDR3 DNA follows: TGTGCCAGCAGCCAACCCCAATGGACTAAAAACACAGATACGCAGTATTTT.

CDR3 DNA sequence: TGTGCCAGCAGCTCTACTCTTCGGACCGATTCCTACGAGCAGTACTTC. Residues: CASSSTLRTDSYEQYF. The genes are TRBV11-1 and TRBJ2-7, with D unclear. The V and J ends lost 4 bases and 1 base respectively, with 17 bases between them. Germline values: CDR1 SGHAT, CDR2 FQDESV (reference sequence). The CDR3 spans 16 residues.

This chain links TRBV6-1 with TRBJ1-4; D remains unclear. The CDR3 sequence is 14 residues long. Germline V gene sequence: CDR1 MNHNS, CDR2 SASEGT. V lost 0 bases and J lost 1, with 3 bases in between. CDR3 coding DNA: TGTGCCAGCAGTGAAGCCGGAACTAATGAAAAACTGTTTTTT. It codes for CASSEAGTNEKLFF.

The chain recombines TRBV3-1 (or the pseudogene TRBV3-2) with TRBJ1-1; no clear D gene. CDR3 length: 13 amino acids. The germline V gene has CDR1 LGHDT and CDR2 YNNKEL (reference sequence). V was trimmed by 5 bases and J by 7 bases, leaving 14 bases between them. CDR3 sequence reads: CASSGLLEGEAFF. CDR3 DNA sequence: TGTGCCAGCAGCGGACTCCTTGAGGGTGAAGCTTTCTTT.

The chain carries TRBV28 and TRBJ2-7, with a tentative D call TRBD2 (6 bases). The CDR3 totals 15 residues. Per the germline V gene, CDR1 is MDHEN and CDR2 is SYDVKM. Trimming left V 3 bases short and J 0 bases short, with 12 bases between. The CDR3 sequence: CASSLGGITSYEQYF. CDR3 coding DNA: TGTGCCAGCAGTTTGGGGGGAATTACCTCCTACGAGCAGTACTTC.

The V gene is TRBV5-4, the J gene TRBJ2-5; tentatively, D is TRBD1 (6 bases). The J call is uncertain, as TRBJ2-7 better fits the DNA end. Per germline, CDR1 SGHNT and CDR2 YYREEE (reference sequence). The CDR3 length is 13 residues. Here the CDR3 reads CASRITGNYEQYF. CDR3 DNA: TGTGCCAGCAGAATAACAGGGAATTACGAGCAGTACTTC.

The table lists this clone with a count of one. V usage is TRBV5-4 and J usage is TRBJ1-2; D is unresolved. Germline-derived CDR1 and CDR2 are SGHNT and YYREEE (reference sequence). V gave up 2 bases and J gave up 4 bases, with 6 bases separating them. This CDR3 comprises 12 residues. For the CDR3, the DNA is TGTGCCAGCAGCTTCCCAGGCTATGGCTACACCTTC. It specifies CASSFPGYGYTF.

The V gene is TRBV7-9, the J gene TRBJ1-3; D unclear. Trimming took off 3 bases at V and 2 bases at J, with 11 bases between the two ends. Germline CDR1 reads SEHNR; CDR2 reads FQNEAQ (reference sequence). CDR3 size: 15 residues. The CDR3 bases are TGTGCCAGCAGCTTTGAGGGTAATACTGGAAACACCATATATTTT. Its translation is CASSFEGNTGNTIYF.

J is TRBJ2-3 and V is TRBV7-9; 9 bases agree with TRBD1. V was clipped by 5 bases and J by 0 bases; unmatched bases: 3. CDR3 length: 15 amino acids. Germline V CDR1 and CDR2: SEHNR, FQNEAQ (reference sequence). CDR3 nucleotide sequence: TGTGCCAGCAGCATGACAGGGGGGAGCACAGATACGCAGTATTTT. Translation gives CASSMTGGSTDTQYF.

This clone was detected once. This chain links TRBV10-3 with TRBJ2-7; a possible D gene is TRBD2 (6 bases). V gave up 5 bases and J gave up 3 bases, with 17 bases separating them. The germline CDR1 and CDR2 sequences are ENHRY and SYGVKD. CDR3 length: 15 amino acids. CDR3 in amino acids: CAISLTGTGDYEQYF. CDR3 sequence (DNA): TGTGCCATCAGTCTAACCGGGACGGGAGACTACGAGCAGTACTTC.

This chain uses TRBV13 with TRBJ1-2; 7 positions match TRBD1. The CDR3 covers 17 residues. Per the germline V gene, CDR1 is PRHDT and CDR2 is FYEKMQ (reference sequence). J was trimmed by 4 bases and V by 5 bases; bases with no gene match: 16. The CDR3 spells CASSPGTTGASTYGYTF. DNA for the CDR3: TGTGCCAGCAGCCCCGGGACCACAGGGGCCTCAACCTATGGCTACACCTTC.

The V gene is TRBV4-1, the J gene TRBJ1-4; D ambiguous. Germline CDR1 MGHRA, CDR2 YSYEKL. This CDR3 contains 16 residues. V lost 5 bases and J 3 bases, leaving 16 bases between the germline ends. CDR3 bases: TGCGCCAGCAGCTTAACGGAAAGGACCTCTAATGAAAAACTGTTTTTT. It is translated as CASSLTERTSNEKLFF.

The rearrangement joins TRBV3-1 (or the pseudogene TRBV3-2) to TRBJ2-5; 7 bases match TRBD1. Trimming at V came to 8 bases and at J to 5 bases, leaving 14 bases not matched to a gene. This CDR3 is 15 amino acids long. Germline V gives CDR1 LGHDT, CDR2 YNNKEL (reference sequence). The DNA of the CDR3 is TGTGCCAGCTTCGGGACAGTGGATGGTAGGGAGACCCAGTACTTC. This translates into CASFGTVDGRETQYF.

The chain employs TRBV2 and TRBJ1-2; D call uncertain. This CDR3 contains 15 residues. The germline V gene encodes CDR1 SNHLY and CDR2 FYNNEI. V lost 6 bases, J lost 1 base, and 15 bases lay in between. CDR3 sequence reads: CASRLRSDGNYGYTF. The CDR3 region has the DNA TGTGCCAGCAGGCTGCGTTCCGACGGTAACTATGGCTACACCTTC.

The V gene is TRBV2, the J gene TRBJ1-5, with D possibly matching TRBD1 (6 bases). The CDR3 sequence is 15 residues long. Germline-derived CDR1 and CDR2 are SNHLY and FYNNEI. The ends were cut back, 4 bases at V and 4 bases at J, with 14 bases in the middle. CDR3: CASSVGGAQNQPQHF. CDR3 coding DNA: TGTGCCAGCAGTGTCGGGGGGGCCCAAAATCAGCCCCAGCATTTT.

The genes are TRBV14 and TRBJ2-1, with no clear D. Germline V lookup: CDR1 SGHDN, CDR2 FVKESK. V was pared by 1 base and J by 6 bases, with 7 bases between. This CDR3 is built from 13 residues. CDR3 region: CASSQGGVNEQFF. In DNA, the CDR3 is TGTGCCAGCAGCCAAGGTGGAGTCAATGAGCAGTTCTTC.

The genes are TRBV5-1 and TRBJ1-5; D is uncertain. The CDR3 consists of 15 residues. Trimming pared 1 base from V and 0 bases from J, leaving 8 bases between. Germline V lookup: CDR1 SGHRS, CDR2 YFSETQ. CDR3 in amino acids: CASSLSGDSNQPQHF. The CDR3 nucleotides read TGCGCCAGCAGCTTGTCTGGGGATAGCAATCAGCCCCAGCATTTT.

This clone was seen a single time. The chain joins TRBV9 to TRBJ1-4; a possible D gene is TRBD1 (5 bases). The CDR3 sequence is 16 residues long. Germline CDR1 reads SGDLS; CDR2 reads YYNGEE. V was cut by 0 bases and J by 4 bases, with 13 bases left in between. The CDR3 nucleotides are TGTGCCAGCAGCGTAGGAGCCCAGGGTGTTAATGAAAAACTGTTTTTT. It specifies CASSVGAQGVNEKLFF.

V is TRBV7-2 and J is TRBJ2-5; 9 bases match TRBD2. CDR1 and CDR2 from the germline V gene are SGHTA and FQGNSA. This CDR3 is 16 amino acids long. Germline trimming cut 0 bases from V and 4 bases from J; bases unmatched to any gene: 6. Written as DNA, the CDR3 is TGTGCCAGCAGCTTAGCAAGGCTAGCGGGGACAGAGACCCAGTACTTC. It specifies CASSLARLAGTETQYF.

The V call is TRBV11-2, the J call TRBJ2-7; no clear D gene. Germline CDR1 SGHAT, CDR2 FQNNGV. The CDR3 loop spans 11 amino acids. The V gene lost 2 bases and the J gene lost 6 bases, with 5 bases spanning the gap. The CDR3 nucleotides read TGTGCCAGCAGCTTATCCAGCGAGCAGTACTTC. This translates into CASSLSSEQYF.

This sequence joins TRBV6-5 and TRBJ1-1; D ambiguous. Germline assignment: CDR1 MNHEY and CDR2 SVGAGI. This CDR3 has 12 residues. Between the trimmed V and J ends, which lost 5 bases and 9 bases, there was a span of 13 bases. CDR3 sequence: CASSPHSLKAFF. CDR3 DNA sequence: TGTGCCAGCAGTCCCCACTCCCTGAAAGCTTTCTTT.

V and J are TRBV6-5 and TRBJ1-5; 7 bases are a match to TRBD1. The junction had 6 bases not matched to a gene; V was cut back by 2 bases and J by 2 bases. The CDR3 has 16 residues. CDR1 and CDR2 from the germline V gene are MNHEY and SVGAGI. The DNA of the CDR3 is TGTGCCAGCAGTTACCTTCAGACAGGGCGCAATCAGCCCCAGCATTTT. This translates into CASSYLQTGRNQPQHF.

J is TRBJ2-7 and V is TRBV7-6; 10 bases match TRBD2. The CDR3 sequence is 16 residues long. Trimming removed 0 bases from V and 6 bases from J; junction bases left unmatched: 8. Germline lookup yields CDR1 SGHVS and CDR2 FNYEAQ. The CDR3 nucleotides read TGTGCCAGCAGCTTAGCGGCGGCTAGCGGGAGAGGCGAGCAGTACTTC. This gives the protein CASSLAAASGRGEQYF.

The CDR3 sequence is CASSYVGSGNTIYF. CDR3 coding DNA: TGTGCCAGCAGTTACGTCGGCTCTGGAAACACCATATATTTT. The rearrangement uses TRBV6-2 or TRBV6-3 and TRBJ1-3, with D hard to call. CDR1 is MNHEY, CDR2 SVGEGT, per germline. The CDR3 runs 14 residues. V was shortened by 2 bases and J by 0 bases, with 5 bases between the two germline ends.

In this sample, this clone turned up once. The V call is TRBV5-1, the J call TRBJ1-6, with TRBD1 identical over 7 bases. This CDR3 is built from 15 residues. Germline CDR1 and CDR2: SGHRS and YFSETQ. The V gene end was trimmed by 4 bases and the J gene end by 4 bases; junction bases not matched to a gene: 5. Written as DNA, the CDR3 is TGCGCCAGCAGCATAAGCAGGGGGTATAATTCACCCCTCCACTTT. Its protein is CASSISRGYNSPLHF. Full variable domain (outside the CDR3, taken from reference TRBV5-1 and TRBJ1-6): KAGVTQTPRYLIKTRGQQVTLSCSPISGHRSVSWYQQTPGQGLQFLFEYFSETQRNKGNFPGRFSGRQFSNSRSEMNVSTLELGDSALYLCASSISRGYNSPLHFGNGTRLTVT.

This sequence joins TRBV6-5 and TRBJ1-1; no clear D gene. Germline V gene data show CDR1 as MNHEY and CDR2 as SVGAGI. The V end lost 1 base, the J end lost 4 bases, and 13 bases lay between the germline ends. The CDR3 sequence is 15 residues long. CDR3 nucleotide sequence: TGTGCCAGCAGTTACTTAGGACCGTCGAGCACTGAAGCTTTCTTT. As protein: CASSYLGPSSTEAFF.

This chain connects TRBV10-3 to TRBJ1-2; perhaps TRBD1 as D (5 bases). The V gene lost 4 bases and the J gene lost 8 bases, with 17 bases spanning the gap. Germline V gene data show CDR1 as ENHRY and CDR2 as SYGVKD. The CDR3 runs 14 residues. DNA for the CDR3: TGTGCCATCAGTGTCGAGGGAGGGGCGGTCGGCTACACCTTC. It encodes CAISVEGGAVGYTF.

This clone was seen a single time. This chain connects TRBV7-8 to TRBJ2-7; D unresolved. This CDR3 contains 17 residues. Per the germline V gene, CDR1 is SGHVS and CDR2 is FQNEAQ. V was shortened by 1 base and J by 3 bases, with 19 bases between the two germline ends. This chain's CDR3 is CASSLGTVVKVNYEQYF. For the CDR3, the DNA is TGTGCCAGCAGCTTAGGTACAGTTGTCAAAGTCAACTACGAGCAGTACTTC.